The 5 T cell receptor beta chains listed next were all sequenced from one sample in a study of blood T cells in healthy people across ages. Together with a sample-barcoded 5' primer, a J-beta primer mix was included in a second PCR lasting about 7 to 11 cycles. TCRdb redid the calling of the 5' RACE reads with MiXCR, one entry per CDR3 protein. The sample has some 1,800,000 distinct CDR3 sequences, 30% to 40% seen once. The source material was blood. The receptor set was obtained from a human donor in good health.

This chain joins TRBV10-3 and TRBJ2-3; 7 nucleotides match TRBD2. This CDR3 comprises 15 residues. Germline trimming cut 4 bases from V and 2 bases from J; bases unmatched to any gene: 6. Germline-derived CDR1 and CDR2 are ENHRY and SYGVKD. CDR3 in amino acids: CAISAGGEPTDTQYF. CDR3 sequence (DNA): TGTGCCATCAGTGCTGGGGGGGAGCCCACAGATACGCAGTATTTT.

This clonotype was found many times. The chain is built from TRBV20-1 and TRBJ2-1; 11 nucleotides align to TRBD2. Trimming cost V 2 bases and J 3 bases; bases outside gene matches: 0. This CDR3 spans 14 amino acids. Germline V gene lookup returns CDR1 DFQATT and CDR2 SNEGSKA (reference sequence). This CDR3 is CSARLAGGYNEQFF. CDR3 nucleotides: TGCAGTGCTAGACTAGCGGGGGGCTACAATGAGCAGTTCTTC.

About this clonotype: A junction end diverges from the germline sequence, so it may reflect a read error. The gene calls are TRBV20-1 and TRBJ1-5; no clear D. Germline values: CDR1 DFQATT, CDR2 SNEGSKA (reference sequence). The CDR3 spans 13 residues. CDR3 residues: CSAGDYSNQPQHF. The CDR3 bases are TGCAGTGCTGGAGATTATAGCAATCAGCCCCAGCATTTT.

The count of this clonotype is one. The V gene is TRBV9, the J gene TRBJ1-2, with D possibly TRBD1 on 6 matching bases. Germline CDR1 reads SGDLS; CDR2 reads YYNGEE. With 4 bases removed from V and 4 bases from J, the gap between germline ends came to 17 bases. CDR3 size: 15 residues. The CDR3 DNA follows: TGTGCCAGCAGCCAAGGGGGACATTCCCCCTATGGCTACACCTTC. Protein: CASSQGGHSPYGYTF.

The chain uses TRBV6-5 and TRBJ2-3; D not certain. This CDR3 has 13 amino acids. Germline CDR1 MNHEY, CDR2 SVGAGI. The germline V and J ends were trimmed by 7 bases and 5 bases, with 13 bases remaining between them. The CDR3 bases are TGTGCCAGCACCGGACCCCAAGGAGATACGCAGTATTTT. It codes for CASTGPQGDTQYF.